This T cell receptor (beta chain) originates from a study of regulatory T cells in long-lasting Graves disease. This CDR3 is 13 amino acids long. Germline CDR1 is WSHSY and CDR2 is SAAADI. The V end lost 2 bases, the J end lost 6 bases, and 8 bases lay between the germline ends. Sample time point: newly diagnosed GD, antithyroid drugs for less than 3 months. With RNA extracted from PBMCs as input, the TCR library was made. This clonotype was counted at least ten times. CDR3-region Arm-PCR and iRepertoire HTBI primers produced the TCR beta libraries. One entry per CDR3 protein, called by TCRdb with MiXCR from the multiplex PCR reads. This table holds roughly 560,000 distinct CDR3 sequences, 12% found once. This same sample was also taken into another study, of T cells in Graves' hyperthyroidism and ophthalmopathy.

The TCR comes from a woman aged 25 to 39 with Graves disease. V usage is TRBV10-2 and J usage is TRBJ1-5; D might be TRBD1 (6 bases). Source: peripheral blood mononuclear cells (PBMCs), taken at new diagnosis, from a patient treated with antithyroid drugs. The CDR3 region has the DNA TGCGCCAGCAGTGAGGAACAGGGTCAGCCCCAGCATTTT. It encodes CASSEEQGQPQHF.